This T cell receptor (beta chain) emerged from a study of blood T cell repertoires in COVID-19 (TCRdb year 2020). At the level of the whole study: Samples from collaborators originated in the United States, Italy and Spain and spanned both the acute and convalescent phases of COVID-19. The material from the prospective study consisted of cDNA or gDNA derived from T cells, B-cell-depleted T cells, or PBMCs. The dataset comprised deeply sampled blood TCRbeta repertoires from subjects exposed to, actively infected with, or recovered from COVID-19. A freely available public database, intended as a resource for researchers studying the immune response to SARS-CoV-2, is where the repertoires were released. Samples came from the ongoing ImmuneRACE study (first 160 participants) plus 1,254 subjects from 6 global collaborators. Nearly every sample came with metadata listing a de-identified subject ID, COVID-19 status, age in years and sex. Where available, HLA class I and class II types were taken from metadata supplied by the sample provider and were not determined by assay-based typing.

Study-level results and caveats: The quantity of clinical and demographic metadata differed by source and by participant and was supplied without curation.

Counted from cysteine to phenylalanine, this CDR3 has 18 amino acids. Only CDR3 DNA remains: 54 bases, in frame from the first base. The germline V gene encodes CDR1 SGHNT and CDR2 YYREEE (reference sequence). Trimmed from V: 4 bases; trimmed from J: 1 base; junction bases lacking a gene match: 14. The immunoSEQ Assay, a bias-controlled multiplex PCR, was used to amplify TCRbeta CDR3 regions from genomic DNA. As for how the authors treated the data: Within the assay, amplification of reference gene primers was used to estimate how many nucleated cells each sample contained. To quantify the absolute abundance of each unique TCRbeta CDR3 rearrangement, sequence reads were collapsed and filtered. For each sample, productive Simpson clonality was calculated as the square root of Simpson's diversity index across productive rearrangements. TCRdb stores this immuneACCESS table with in-frame sequences only. Part of the clones is absent; in the studies checked, under half of the shortfall reflects unresolved V genes, and no reason is known for the rest. From that table come the V and J calls and clone size; the DNA was used to work out D and trimming. Counted in this sample were 100,000 or so clones; 85% of them appeared once. Jointly, the top ten make up 2.1% of the sample.

For this clone: The specificity of this receptor is unknown. One base away there is no much larger clone; base qualities are not given.

Each collaborating institution followed its own protocols to collect whole blood in K2EDTA tubes. For TCRbeta analysis, collaborators shipped samples in one of three forms: frozen whole blood, isolated PBMCs, or DNA extracted from either of those sample types. The chain employs TRBV5-4 and TRBJ2-1, with TRBD2 matching 7 junction bases. Material for sequencing was peripheral blood. The receptor's source is a human donor in a cohort sampled during active COVID-19. The CDR3 loop reads CASSPLGFGGGSYNEQFF. At the DNA level, the sequence is TGTGCCAGCAGCCCCCTAGGTTTTGGCGGGGGTTCCTACAATGAGCAGTTCTTC.